The clone carrying this TCR beta chain showed up just a few times. Antigen unknown. This record comes from a study of cytomegalovirus exposure and HLA in healthy donors. Overall study results and limits: From TCR beta sequences, most subjects' HLA-A and HLA-B alleles were reportedly predicted accurately. Donors were assumed by presence/absence analyses to have roughly uniform sequencing depth. The study designated some 180 TCR beta chains cytomegalovirus-associated.

Use of 60 Vbeta and 13 Jbeta primers characterized the PCR. Sequencing was performed with immunoSEQ multiplex PCR; in TCRdb, only in-frame clones are kept and a portion is missing. The sample holds roughly 98,000 clones; 60% to 80% are singletons and the top ten take approximately 3.5%. The TCR comes from a man in his forties in good health and CMV-seronegative. Sequenced sample: PBMCs.

In nucleotides, the CDR3 is TGTGCCAGCAGCTTAGAGCGGGGGAGCTCCTACAATGAGCAGTTCTTC. Translated: CASSLERGSSYNEQFF. The V gene is TRBV7-8, the J gene TRBJ2-1; 8 positions agree with TRBD2. V shed 1 base, J shed 0 bases, and the junction held 2 bases outside the gene matches. CDR1 SGHVS and CDR2 FQNEAQ come from the germline V gene. The CDR3 runs 16 residues.